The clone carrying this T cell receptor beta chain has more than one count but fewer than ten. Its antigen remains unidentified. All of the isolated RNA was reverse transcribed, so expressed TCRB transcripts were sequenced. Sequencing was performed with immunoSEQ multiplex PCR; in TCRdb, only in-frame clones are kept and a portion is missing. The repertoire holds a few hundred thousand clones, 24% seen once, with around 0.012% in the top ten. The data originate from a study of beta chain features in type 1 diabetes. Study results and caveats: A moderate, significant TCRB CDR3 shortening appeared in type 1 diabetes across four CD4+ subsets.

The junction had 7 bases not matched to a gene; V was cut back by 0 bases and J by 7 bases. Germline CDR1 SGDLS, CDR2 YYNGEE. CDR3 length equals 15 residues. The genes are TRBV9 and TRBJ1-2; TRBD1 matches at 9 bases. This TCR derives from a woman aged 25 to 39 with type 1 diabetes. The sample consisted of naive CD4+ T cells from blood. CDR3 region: CASSVATGGYSGYTF. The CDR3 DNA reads TGTGCCAGCAGCGTAGCGACAGGGGGTTACAGTGGCTACACCTTC.